This T cell receptor beta chain is from a study of cytomegalovirus exposure and HLA in healthy donors. About this clone: What it binds is unknown.

Use of 60 Vbeta and 13 Jbeta primers characterized the PCR. The assay was immunoSEQ multiplex PCR, and TCRdb's table has in-frame clones only and misses some. The table includes roughly 98,000 clones, roughly 70% detected once. V shed 4 bases and J shed 12 bases, with 18 bases lying between them. CDR1 is SEHNR and CDR2 is FQNEAQ in the germline V gene (reference sequence). CDR3 length: 13 amino acids. Study-level findings and limits: Cytomegalovirus-associated status was assigned to more than 150 TCR beta chains. A later analysis found common viral pathogens apparently linked to several of the most significant clusters. Both high specificity and high sensitivity reportedly marked the classifier's diagnosis of cytomegalovirus status.

Sequencing was carried out using PBMCs. This chain uses TRBV7-9 with TRBJ1-1, with D maybe TRBD1 (6 bases). The source is a man aged 45-60 years in good health and CMV-seronegative. This CDR3 is CASSSGHLSSTFF. The CDR3, as DNA: TGTGCCAGCAGCTCGGGACACCTTTCGAGTACTTTCTTT.